This T cell receptor beta chain was recovered during a study of CD8 T cells in ankylosing spondylitis. Overall study results and limits: Disease-associated clonotypes exhibited CD8+ identity and were relatively infrequent in peripheral blood. Several highly homologous variants made up a TCR beta motif that seemed to typify ankylosing spondylitis blood. Disease-linked clones reportedly showed significant enrichment in matched ankylosing spondylitis synovial fluid. Certain motif variants had earlier appeared in reactive arthritis synovial fluid and blood.

The ends lost 7 bases at V and 5 bases at J; junction bases unmatched: 8. The CDR3 sequence is 14 residues long. Looked up from germline, CDR1 is MNHEY and CDR2 is SMNVEV (reference sequence). Making use of molecular barcodes, quantitative 5'-RACE generated TCR beta libraries. One entry per CDR3 protein results from TCRdb running MiXCR on the 5' RACE reads. The sample has 350,000 to 450,000 distinct CDR3 sequences, roughly 26% seen once. About this clonotype: Its antigen is not known.

V and J are TRBV27 and TRBJ2-5; TRBD1 matches 9 bases. This sequence was found in a male donor with ankylosing spondylitis. Input material: blood, either unsorted or a sorted T cell fraction (not recorded which). In DNA, the CDR3 is TGTGCCAGCAAGAGGACAGGGGTAATGGAGACCCAGTACTTC. Protein product: CASKRTGVMETQYF.